Presented here are 2 T cell receptor beta chains from one specimen sequenced in a study of tumor and adjacent non-tumor tissue in lung cancer. TCRbeta libraries were built with three rounds of nested PCR, modified from ARM-PCR. TCRdb re-called the multiplex PCR reads through MiXCR, storing one row per CDR3 protein. The sample carries about 86,000 distinct CDR3 sequences, more than 65% recorded once. This sample's RNA came from whole unsorted tissue. The normal lung tissue was taken more than 3 cm from the tumor edge. Specimen: distant non-tumor lung tissue. These receptors were collected from a woman aged 50 to 65 with non-small cell lung cancer.

This clonotype was seen repeatedly, ten times or more. The rearrangement uses TRBV30 and TRBJ1-4, with D perhaps matching TRBD1 (6 bases). Germline V gene sequence: CDR1 GTSNPN, CDR2 SVGIG (reference sequence). V was trimmed by 0 bases and J by 7 bases, leaving 15 bases between them. CDR3 length: 15 amino acids. The CDR3 nucleotides are TGTGCCTGGAGTGTACTGGGGGGCGACACTGAAAAACTGTTTTTT. It translates to CAWSVLGGDTEKLFF.

V usage is TRBV20-1 and J usage is TRBJ2-7; D might be TRBD2 (5 bases). Germline V gives CDR1 DFQATT, CDR2 SNEGSKA (reference sequence). The CDR3 sequence is 17 residues long. The germline V and J ends were trimmed by 6 bases and 13 bases, with 37 bases remaining between them. The CDR3 sequence: CSAERMGPLPRSYELYF. CDR3 nucleotides: TGCAGTGCGGAGCGGATGGGTCCCTTACCTCGGTCCTACGAGCTATACTTC.